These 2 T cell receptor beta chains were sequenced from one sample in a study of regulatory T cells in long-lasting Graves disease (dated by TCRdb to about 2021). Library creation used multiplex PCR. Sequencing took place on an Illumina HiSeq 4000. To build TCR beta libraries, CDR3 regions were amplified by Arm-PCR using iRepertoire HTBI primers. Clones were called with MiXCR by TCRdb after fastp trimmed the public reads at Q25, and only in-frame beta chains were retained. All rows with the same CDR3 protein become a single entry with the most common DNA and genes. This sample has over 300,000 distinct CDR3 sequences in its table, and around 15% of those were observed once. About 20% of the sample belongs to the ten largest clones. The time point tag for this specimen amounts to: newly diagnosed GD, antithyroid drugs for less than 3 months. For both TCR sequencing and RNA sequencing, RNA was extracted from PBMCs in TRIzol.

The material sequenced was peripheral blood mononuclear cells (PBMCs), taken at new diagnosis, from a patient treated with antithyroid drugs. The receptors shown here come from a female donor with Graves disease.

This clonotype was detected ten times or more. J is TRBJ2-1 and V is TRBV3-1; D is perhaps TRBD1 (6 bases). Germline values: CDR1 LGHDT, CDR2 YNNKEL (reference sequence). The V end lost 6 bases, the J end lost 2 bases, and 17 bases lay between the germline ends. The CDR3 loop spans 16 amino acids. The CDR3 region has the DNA TGTGCCAGCAGAAATACAGGGATACTACCCTACAATGAGCAGTTCTTC. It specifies CASRNTGILPYNEQFF.

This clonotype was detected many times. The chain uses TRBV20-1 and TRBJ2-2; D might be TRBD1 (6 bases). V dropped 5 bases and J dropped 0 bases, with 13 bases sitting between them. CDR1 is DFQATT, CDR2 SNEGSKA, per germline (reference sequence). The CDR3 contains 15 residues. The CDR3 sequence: CSAVQGSTNTGELFF. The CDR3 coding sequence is TGCAGTGCTGTACAGGGATCAACGAACACCGGGGAGCTGTTTTTT.